This T cell receptor beta chain was observed in a study of T-cell memory formation after mild COVID-19 (dated by TCRdb to 2020 to 2022). For context, the study as a whole: Most TCR sequence clusters were specific to one of the two donors. Two young, previously healthy adult volunteers made up the cohort, one male and one female. Longitudinal TCRalpha and TCRbeta repertoire sequencing tracked T-cell clones expanding and contracting after mild COVID-19 in a couple of donors. What the research found in general, with its limitations: SARS-CoV-2 specificity was not confirmed for the second-wave clones peaking on day 37. The study covered only two mild cases, and larger cohorts including severe cases with pre-infection samples were considered necessary. Contracting CD4+ clones were found mainly in CM and EM memory subsets, while CD8+ clones were enriched in EMRA. Some responding clones were found in pre-infection memory, which suggests that pre-existing cross-reactive memory T cells took part in the SARS-CoV-2 response. Clones that contracted from day 15 to 85 showed balanced CD4/CD8 phenotypes, whereas a second wave of clones that expanded from day 15 to 37 leaned towards CD4+.

PBMCs were isolated by Ficoll-Paque density gradient centrifugation. V is pared back by 7 bases and J by 2 bases, with 14 bases lying between the germline termini. The germline V gene provides CDR1 KGHDR and CDR2 SFDVKD. From the cysteine up to the phenylalanine, the CDR3 has a length of 15 residues. The entry retains the CDR3 DNA only, 45 bases that are in frame from base 1. This clonotype was recorded at least ten times. The target of this receptor is not known. No per-base quality is available; no much larger clone lies one base away. Sequencing was carried out with an Illumina NovaSeq 6000. TCRalpha and TCRbeta cDNA libraries were built by 5'RACE with constant-segment primers, adding sample barcodes and unique molecular identifiers. Trizol reagent was used to extract RNA from every sample. Library amplification was performed in two PCR steps, and a second sample barcode and Illumina TruSeq adapters were introduced in the second step. The libraries were sequenced on an Illumina NovaSeq using 2 x 150 bp paired-end reads. The paper's processing steps were these. Reads were demultiplexed and collapsed into UMI-guided consensus sequences with migec v1.2.7. Using mixcr v2.1.11, UMI consensuses were aligned to TRA and TRB V and J templates and then assembled into clonotypes. Clonotypes were classified as expanded or contracted when called significant by both edgeR and NoisET, with noise models trained on biological replicates. For edgeR calls, the cutoffs were a false discovery rate-adjusted p below 0.01 and a log2 fold-change threshold of 1. As an exploratory analysis of dynamics, max-normalized trajectories of the 1000 most abundant clonotypes were examined by PCA with hierarchical clustering. Separately sequenced CD4+ and CD8+ repertoires were used to assign a CD4 or CD8 phenotype to each responding clone. In-frame beta chains were kept once TCRdb had trimmed the public reads at Q25 with fastp and called clones with MiXCR. Entries that share a CDR3 protein sequence are merged under the most common genes and DNA. The authors' filters were not applied to this entry. Within this sample are fewer than 450,000 distinct CDR3 sequences, with 20% to 25% of them counted one time only. Jointly, the top ten make up around 12% of the sample.

The V and J genes are TRBV24-1 and TRBJ2-1; the best D guess is TRBD2, with 5 bases matching. The sequenced material came from PBMCs or a T cell subset sorted from them (not recorded which). This receptor was obtained from an adult woman who had mild COVID-19 (a few samples of this study predate the infection). The sample titles of this study are shuffled in the database, so cell type and time point are left out; the donor was told from shared clones. The nucleotide sequence is TGTGCCACCAGCCGTCGGGGTAGCCCCTACAATGAGCAGTTCTTC. It encodes CATSRRGSPYNEQFF.